This T cell receptor (beta chain) derives from a study of T cell repertoires in cytomegalovirus infection (dated by TCRdb to between 2018 and 2020). Background for the entire study: Alongside well-studied HLA-B-restricted epitopes, the peptide stimulations were aimed at recently identified HLA-C-restricted CMV epitopes, whose presentation resists viral immunomodulation. Because public TCR beta signatures pointed to carriage of CMV infection together with the matching HLA type, the HLA type of each donor mattered for the analysis.

Sample treatment or condition, as interpreted from the label and publication: in vitro stimulation with specific CMV peptide epitopes to enrich CMV-specific T cells. General study outcomes and caveats: Carriers of CMV infection plus the relevant HLA type were discriminated by the cumulative frequency of public TCR beta family members in the study cohort and in an independent approximately 400-donor cohort. In the ex vivo response, HLA-C-restricted CMV-specific TCR beta clonotypes were dominant, and in two of eight donors the single most frequent clonotype came from this HLA-C-restricted group.

V is pared back by 1 base and J by 0 bases, with 10 bases lying between the germline termini. The CDR3 numbers 16 residues from cysteine through phenylalanine. Only the CDR3 portion is preserved as DNA: 48 bases, with reading frame beginning at the first base. From a lookup of the germline V gene, CDR1 and CDR2 are ENHRY and SYGVKD. About this clonotype itself: Its recognized antigen is unknown. Base quality data are lacking; no much larger clone is found one base away.

The reads were generated on an Illumina HiSeq 1500. TCRdb reprocessing: public reads trimmed at Q25 with fastp, clones called with MiXCR, in-frame beta chains kept. Rows with one shared CDR3 protein collapse into an entry with the most common genes and DNA. The sample table contains roughly 340,000 distinct CDR3 sequences; only one count was recorded for 25% to 30% of them. The ten most abundant clones make up 20% of the sample. This receptor was taken from a human donor in good health (CMV status not recorded). Some clones in this sample may be carry-over from other donors' samples. This specimen was cultured PBMCs, taken from culture after CMV antigen stimulation. The chain couples TRBV10-3 to TRBJ1-3, with the D gene not clear enough to name. The DNA sequence is given as TGTGCCATCAGTGAGTATGGGGAGAGCTCTGGAAACACCATATATTTT. It translates to CAISEYGESSGNTIYF.